These 10 T cell receptor beta chains came from one sample sequenced in a study of blood T cell repertoires in COVID-19. Here immunoSEQ multiplex PCR was the method, and the copy in TCRdb shows in-frame clones only, minus some. Seen here are 100,000 to 150,000 clones, around three quarters observed once, and the top ten hold about 39%. Sample: peripheral blood. The receptors derive from a man aged 40-49 years with active or convalescent COVID-19.

The chain links TRBV9 to TRBJ2-2, with 7 bases fitting TRBD1. J was trimmed by 0 bases and V by 4 bases; bases with no gene match: 6. From germline, CDR1 is SGDLS and CDR2 YYNGEE. The CDR3 covers 16 residues. The CDR3 is CASSPQGLPNTGELFF. The CDR3 DNA follows: TGTGCCAGCAGCCCACAGGGGCTACCGAACACCGGGGAGCTGTTTTTT.

This chain links TRBV10-2 with TRBJ1-1; TRBD1 matches 9 bases. With 6 bases clipped from V and 5 bases from J, the junction kept 4 bases outside the gene matches. Germline V gene data show CDR1 as WSHSY and CDR2 as SAAADI. The CDR3 runs to 13 residues. The CDR3 is CASRTGGGTEAFF. The DNA for the CDR3 is TGCGCCAGCAGGACAGGGGGAGGGACTGAAGCTTTCTTT.

In its sample, this clone was seen once. The chain is built from TRBV6-5 and TRBJ2-2, with D perhaps matching TRBD1 (6 bases). This CDR3 has 14 residues. The V gene's germline CDR1 is MNHEY and CDR2 SVGAGI. V dropped 7 bases and J dropped 10 bases, with 19 bases sitting between them. The DNA for the CDR3 is TGTGCCAGCACCTCAGGGGTCCCCTCCGTGGAGCTGTTTTTT. Translated, it gives CASTSGVPSVELFF.

The chain joins TRBV4-2 to TRBJ1-4; D is perhaps TRBD1 (5 bases). CDR1 is LGHNA, CDR2 YNFKEQ, per germline. V was clipped by 0 bases and J by 6 bases, with 11 bases between them. CDR3 length: 15 residues. The CDR3 DNA reads TGTGCCAGCAGCCAAGACAGGGCCAGTCATGAAAAACTGTTTTTT. Its translation is CASSQDRASHEKLFF.

This sequence joins TRBV19 and TRBJ2-4; 8 bases match TRBD1. From germline, CDR1 is LNHDA and CDR2 SQIVND (reference sequence). J gave up 2 bases and V 7 bases, and 7 bases lay outside the gene matches. CDR3 length: 15 amino acids. CDR3 sequence reads: CASTARQGSKNIQYF. CDR3 DNA sequence: TGTGCCAGTACCGCCCGACAGGGGTCCAAAAACATTCAGTACTTC.

The rearrangement uses TRBV6-5 and TRBJ1-4; 10 bases match TRBD1. Trimming took 3 bases from V and 8 from J; bases not matched to a gene: 6. CDR3 length: 15 residues. CDR1 and CDR2 from the germline V gene are MNHEY and SVGAGI. The CDR3: CASSYQGQGREKLFF. CDR3 DNA: TGTGCCAGCAGTTATCAGGGACAGGGGAGGGAAAAACTGTTTTTT.

The rearrangement joins TRBV24-1 to TRBJ1-1, with TRBD1 matching 9 bases. Germline loops: CDR1 KGHDR, CDR2 SFDVKD. CDR3 length equals 15 residues. V lost 9 bases and J lost 6; bases outside the gene matches: 13. The CDR3 DNA follows: TGTGCCACCCAACCGGGACAGGGAGGAAGCGCTGAAGCTTTCTTT. It yields the protein CATQPGQGGSAEAFF.

This rearrangement joins TRBV27 to TRBJ2-6, with a weak D call TRBD1 (5 bases). The CDR3 has 17 residues. CDR1 is MNHEY and CDR2 is SMNVEV in the germline V gene (reference sequence). Trimming took 5 bases from V and 0 from J, leaving 14 bases between them. Written as DNA, the CDR3 is TGTGCCAGCAGTCCCACCCCGACAGTCTCTGGGGCCAACGTCCTGACTTTC. Its protein product is CASSPTPTVSGANVLTF. The full variable domain, in which reference TRBV27 and TRBJ2-6 provide the parts outside the CDR3, is EAQVTQNPRYLITVTGKKLTVTCSQNMNHEYMSWYRQDPGLGLRQIYYSMNVEVTDKGDVPEGYKVSRKEKRNFPLILESPSPNQTSLYFCASSPTPTVSGANVLTFGAGSRLTVL.

The J gene is TRBJ2-1, the V gene TRBV5-1; 12 positions match TRBD2. The CDR3 contains 16 residues. V gave up 1 base and J gave up 6 bases; unmatched junction bases: 5. In germline, CDR1 is SGHRS, CDR2 YFSETQ. This CDR3 is CASSLTLAGGFNEQFF. Written as DNA, the CDR3 is TGCGCCAGCAGCTTGACGCTAGCGGGGGGGTTCAATGAGCAGTTCTTC.

This clone came up a few times. V and J are TRBV27 and TRBJ1-5, with D uncertain. This CDR3 contains 13 residues. V lost 5 bases, J lost 4 bases, and 9 bases lay in between. Germline assignment: CDR1 MNHEY and CDR2 SMNVEV (reference sequence). CDR3 DNA sequence: TGTGCCAGCAGTGCGGTTTCAAATCAGCCCCAGCATTTT. It codes for CASSAVSNQPQHF.